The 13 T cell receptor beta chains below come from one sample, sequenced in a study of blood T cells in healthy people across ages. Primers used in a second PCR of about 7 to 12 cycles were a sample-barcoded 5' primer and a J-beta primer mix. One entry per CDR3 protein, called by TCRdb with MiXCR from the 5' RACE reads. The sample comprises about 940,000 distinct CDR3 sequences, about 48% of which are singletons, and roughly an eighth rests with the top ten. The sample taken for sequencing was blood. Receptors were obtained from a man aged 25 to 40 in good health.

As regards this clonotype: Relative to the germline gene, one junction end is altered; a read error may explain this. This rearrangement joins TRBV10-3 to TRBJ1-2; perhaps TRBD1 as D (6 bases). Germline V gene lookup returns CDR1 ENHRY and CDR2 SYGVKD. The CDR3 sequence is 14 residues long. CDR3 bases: TGTGCCATCAGGGGACAATTAGCTAACTATGGTTACACCTTC. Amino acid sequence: CAIRGQLANYGYTF.

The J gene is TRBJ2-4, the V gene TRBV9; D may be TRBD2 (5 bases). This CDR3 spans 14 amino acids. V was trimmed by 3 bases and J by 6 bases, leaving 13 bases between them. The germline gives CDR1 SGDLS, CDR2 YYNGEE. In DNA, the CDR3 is TGTGCCAGCAGCGCCGCAAGGGAGAGAAACATTCAGTACTTC. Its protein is CASSAARERNIQYF. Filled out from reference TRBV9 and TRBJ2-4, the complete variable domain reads DSGVTQTPKHLITATGQRVTLRCSPRSGDLSVYWYQQSLDQGLQFLIQYYNGEERAKGNILERFSAQQFPDLHSELNLSSLELGDSALYFCASSAARERNIQYFGAGTRLSVL.

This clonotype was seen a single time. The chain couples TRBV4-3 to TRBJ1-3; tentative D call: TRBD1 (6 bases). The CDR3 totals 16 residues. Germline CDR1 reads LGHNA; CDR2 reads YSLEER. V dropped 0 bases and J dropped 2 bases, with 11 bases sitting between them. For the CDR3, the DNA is TGCGCCAGCAGCCAAGATCGGTCAGGGGCTGGAAACACCATATATTTT. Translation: CASSQDRSGAGNTIYF.

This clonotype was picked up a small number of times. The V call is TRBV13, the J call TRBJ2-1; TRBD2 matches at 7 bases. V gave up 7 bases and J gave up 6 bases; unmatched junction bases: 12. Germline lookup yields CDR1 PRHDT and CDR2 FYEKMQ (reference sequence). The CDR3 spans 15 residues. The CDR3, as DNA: TGTGCCAGCAAAAGAGGACTAGAGAGGGGCAATGAGCAGTTCTTC. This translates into CASKRGLERGNEQFF.

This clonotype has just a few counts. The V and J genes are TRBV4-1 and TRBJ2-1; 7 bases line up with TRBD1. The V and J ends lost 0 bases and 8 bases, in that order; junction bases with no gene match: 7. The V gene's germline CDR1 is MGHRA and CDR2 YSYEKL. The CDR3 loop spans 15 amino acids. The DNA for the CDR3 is TGCGCCAGCAGCCAAGAAGGGACAGTTTACGATGAGCAGTTCTTC. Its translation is CASSQEGTVYDEQFF.

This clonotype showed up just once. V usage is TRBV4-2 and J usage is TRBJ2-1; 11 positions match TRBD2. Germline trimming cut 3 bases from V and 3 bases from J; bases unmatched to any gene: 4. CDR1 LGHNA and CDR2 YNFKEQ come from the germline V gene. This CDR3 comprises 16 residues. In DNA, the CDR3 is TGTGCCAGCAGCCAGACCCTAGCGGGGGGCTACAATGAGCAGTTCTTC. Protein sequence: CASSQTLAGGYNEQFF.

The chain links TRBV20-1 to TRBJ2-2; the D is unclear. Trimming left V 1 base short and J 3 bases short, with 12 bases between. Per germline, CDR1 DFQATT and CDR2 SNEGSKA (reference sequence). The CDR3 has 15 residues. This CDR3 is CSARVSITHTGELFF. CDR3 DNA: TGCAGTGCTAGAGTTTCAATCACACACACCGGGGAGCTGTTTTTT.

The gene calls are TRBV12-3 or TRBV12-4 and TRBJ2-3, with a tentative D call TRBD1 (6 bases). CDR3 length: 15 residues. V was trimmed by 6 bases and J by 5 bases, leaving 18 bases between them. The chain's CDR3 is CASSQALGAGDTQYF. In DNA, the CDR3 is TGTGCCAGCAGCCAGGCCTTGGGGGCGGGAGATACGCAGTATTTT.

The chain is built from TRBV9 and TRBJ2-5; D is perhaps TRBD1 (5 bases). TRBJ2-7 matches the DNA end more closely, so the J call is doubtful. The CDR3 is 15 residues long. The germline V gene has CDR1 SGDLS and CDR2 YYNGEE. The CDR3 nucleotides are TGTGCCAGCAGCGAGGCAGGGTCGCCTTCCTACGAGCAGTACTTC. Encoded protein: CASSEAGSPSYEQYF.

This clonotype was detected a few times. CDR3 bases: TGTGCCAGCAGTCCGGATTTGGGCCGAGGAAACTATAATTCACCCCTCCACTTT. This codes for CASSPDLGRGNYNSPLHF. The rearrangement joins TRBV28 to TRBJ1-6; no clear D. The V gene lost 5 bases and the J gene lost 3 bases, with 20 bases spanning the gap. This CDR3 contains 18 residues. CDR1 and CDR2 (germline): MDHEN, SYDVKM.

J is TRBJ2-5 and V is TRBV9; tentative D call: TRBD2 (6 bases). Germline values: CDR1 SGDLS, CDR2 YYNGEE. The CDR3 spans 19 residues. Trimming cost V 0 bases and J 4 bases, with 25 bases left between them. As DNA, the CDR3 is TGTGCCAGCAGCGTAGATGGGGGAACGGGACTGGGAAGATTAGAGACCCAGTACTTC. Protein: CASSVDGGTGLGRLETQYF.

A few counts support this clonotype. In DNA, the CDR3 is TGTGCCAGCAGCTCCCCTGGTAGGGCTGAGACCCAGTACTTC. Translated, it gives CASSSPGRAETQYF. This sequence joins TRBV7-9 and TRBJ2-5; D unclear. This CDR3 has 14 residues. Trimming cost V 4 bases and J 5 bases, with 14 bases left between them. The germline CDR1 and CDR2 sequences are SEHNR and FQNEAQ (reference sequence).

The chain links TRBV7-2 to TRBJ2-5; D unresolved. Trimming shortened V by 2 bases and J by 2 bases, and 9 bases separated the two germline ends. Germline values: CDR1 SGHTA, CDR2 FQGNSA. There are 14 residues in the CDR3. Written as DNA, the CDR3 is TGTGCCAGCAGCTTATGGTGGGGACAAGAGACCCAGTACTTC. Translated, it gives CASSLWWGQETQYF.